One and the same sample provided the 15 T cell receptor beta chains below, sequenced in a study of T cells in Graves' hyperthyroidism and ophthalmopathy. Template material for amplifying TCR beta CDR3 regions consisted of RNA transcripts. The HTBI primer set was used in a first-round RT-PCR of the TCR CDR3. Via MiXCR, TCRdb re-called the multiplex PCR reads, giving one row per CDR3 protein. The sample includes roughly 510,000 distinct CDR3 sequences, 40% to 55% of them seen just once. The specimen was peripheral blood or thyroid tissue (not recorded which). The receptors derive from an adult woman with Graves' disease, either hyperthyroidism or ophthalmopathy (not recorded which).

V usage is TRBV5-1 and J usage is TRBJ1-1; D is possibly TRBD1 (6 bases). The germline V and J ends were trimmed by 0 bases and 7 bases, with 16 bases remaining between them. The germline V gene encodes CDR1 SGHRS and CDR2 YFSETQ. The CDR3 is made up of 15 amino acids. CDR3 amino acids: CASSLEGQSADEAFF. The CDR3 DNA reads TGCGCCAGCAGCTTGGAAGGACAGTCGGCGGATGAAGCTTTCTTT.

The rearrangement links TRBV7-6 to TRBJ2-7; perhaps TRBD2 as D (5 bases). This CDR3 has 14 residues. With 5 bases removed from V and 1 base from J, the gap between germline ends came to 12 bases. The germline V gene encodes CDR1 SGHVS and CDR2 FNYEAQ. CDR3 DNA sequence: TGTGCCAGCAGCGACGGCGCGGGTTCCTACGAGCAGTACTTC. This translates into CASSDGAGSYEQYF.

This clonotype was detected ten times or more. This CDR3 reads CASSQSGFGEQYF. The CDR3 DNA sequence: TGTGCCAGCAGCCAATCAGGGTTTGGCGAGCAGTACTTC. The rearrangement links TRBV14 to TRBJ2-7; a weak D match, TRBD1 (5 bases). The CDR3 contains 13 residues. Germline loops: CDR1 SGHDN, CDR2 FVKESK. The V end lost 2 bases, the J end lost 6 bases, and 11 bases lay between the germline ends.

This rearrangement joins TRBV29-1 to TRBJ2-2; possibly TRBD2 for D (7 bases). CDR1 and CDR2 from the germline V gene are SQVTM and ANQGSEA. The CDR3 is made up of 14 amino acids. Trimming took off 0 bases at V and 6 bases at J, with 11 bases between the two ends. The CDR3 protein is CSVEEGGVAGELFF. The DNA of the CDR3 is TGCAGCGTTGAAGAAGGGGGGGTCGCCGGGGAGCTGTTTTTT.

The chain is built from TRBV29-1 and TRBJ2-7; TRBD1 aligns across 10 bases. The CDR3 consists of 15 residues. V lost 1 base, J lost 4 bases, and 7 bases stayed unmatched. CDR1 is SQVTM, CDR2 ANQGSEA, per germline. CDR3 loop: CSVEAGTGVFYEQYF. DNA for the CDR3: TGCAGCGTTGAAGCCGGGACAGGGGTATTTTACGAGCAGTACTTC.

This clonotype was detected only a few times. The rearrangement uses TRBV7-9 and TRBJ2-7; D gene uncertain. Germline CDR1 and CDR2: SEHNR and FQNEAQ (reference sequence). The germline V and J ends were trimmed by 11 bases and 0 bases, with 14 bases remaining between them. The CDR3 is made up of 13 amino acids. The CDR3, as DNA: TGTGCCGTCCCTTTGCCCCCCTCCTACGAGCAGTACTTC. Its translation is CAVPLPPSYEQYF.

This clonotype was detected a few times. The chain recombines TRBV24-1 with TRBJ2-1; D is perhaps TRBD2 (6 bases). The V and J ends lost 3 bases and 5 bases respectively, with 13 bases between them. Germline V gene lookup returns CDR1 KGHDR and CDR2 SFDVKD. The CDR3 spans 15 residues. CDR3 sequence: CATSDGGRSDNEQFF. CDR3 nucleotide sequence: TGTGCCACCAGTGATGGAGGGAGGTCTGACAATGAGCAGTTCTTC.

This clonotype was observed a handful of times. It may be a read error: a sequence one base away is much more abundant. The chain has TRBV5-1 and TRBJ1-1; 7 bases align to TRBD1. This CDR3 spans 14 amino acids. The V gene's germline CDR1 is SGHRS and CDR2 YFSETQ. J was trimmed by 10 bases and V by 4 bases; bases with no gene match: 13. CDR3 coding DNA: TGCGCCAGCAGCAACCCGGGACAGAGTTTTCGAGCTTTCTTT. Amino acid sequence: CASSNPGQSFRAFF.

In DNA, the CDR3 is TGTGCCATCAGTGTGGAGACTAGCGGGAGGGGTGAAAAACTGTTTTTT. It translates to CAISVETSGRGEKLFF. The rearrangement joins TRBV10-3 to TRBJ1-4, with D perhaps matching TRBD1 (5 bases). V lost 4 bases and J 7 bases, leaving 19 bases between the germline ends. Germline V lookup: CDR1 ENHRY, CDR2 SYGVKD. The CDR3 has 16 amino acids.

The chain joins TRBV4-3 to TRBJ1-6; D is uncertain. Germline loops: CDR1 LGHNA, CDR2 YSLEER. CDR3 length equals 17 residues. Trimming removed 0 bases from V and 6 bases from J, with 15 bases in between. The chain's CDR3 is CASSQEPSPGSNSPLHF. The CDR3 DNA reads TGCGCCAGCAGCCAAGAGCCTAGTCCAGGAAGTAATTCACCCCTCCACTTT.

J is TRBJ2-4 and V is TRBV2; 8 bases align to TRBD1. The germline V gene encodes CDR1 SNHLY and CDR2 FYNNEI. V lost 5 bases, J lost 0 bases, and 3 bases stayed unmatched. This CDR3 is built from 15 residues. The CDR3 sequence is CASSRQGLAKNIQYF. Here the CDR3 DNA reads TGTGCCAGCAGTCGACAGGGGCTAGCCAAAAACATTCAGTACTTC.

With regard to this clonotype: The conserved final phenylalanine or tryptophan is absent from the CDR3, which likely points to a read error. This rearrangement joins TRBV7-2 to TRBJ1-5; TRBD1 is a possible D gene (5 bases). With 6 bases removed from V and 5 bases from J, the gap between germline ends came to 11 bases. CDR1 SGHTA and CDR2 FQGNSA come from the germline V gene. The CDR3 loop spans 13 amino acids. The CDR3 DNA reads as TGTGCCAGCAGTCCAGGGATCCATCAGCCCCAGCATTCT. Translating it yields CASSPGIHQPQHS.

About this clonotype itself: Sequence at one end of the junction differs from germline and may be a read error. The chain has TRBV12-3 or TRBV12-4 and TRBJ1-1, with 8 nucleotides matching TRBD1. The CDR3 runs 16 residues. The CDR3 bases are TGTGCCAGCAGTTTTCCCGGGACAGGTAAGAACACTGAAACTTTCTTT. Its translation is CASSFPGTGKNTETFF.

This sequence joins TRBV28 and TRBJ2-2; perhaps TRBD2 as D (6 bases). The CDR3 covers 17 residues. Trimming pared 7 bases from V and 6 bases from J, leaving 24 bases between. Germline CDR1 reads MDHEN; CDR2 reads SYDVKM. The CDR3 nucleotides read TGTGCCAGCACCCCCCTTGGACGGACGTGGGGGGCCGGGGAGCTGTTTTTT. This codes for CASTPLGRTWGAGELFF.

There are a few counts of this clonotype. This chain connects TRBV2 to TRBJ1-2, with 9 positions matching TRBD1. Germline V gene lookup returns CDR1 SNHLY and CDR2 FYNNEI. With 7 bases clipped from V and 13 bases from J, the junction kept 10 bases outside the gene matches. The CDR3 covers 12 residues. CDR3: CASTWDRVSCTF. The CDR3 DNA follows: TGTGCCAGCACCTGGGACAGGGTGTCTTGCACCTTC.